The TCR beta chain described here comes from a study of blood T cell repertoires in COVID-19. Germline-derived CDR1 and CDR2 are LGHNA and YNFKEQ. The CDR3 loop spans 10 amino acids. Trimming took 5 bases from V and 11 from J, leaving 6 bases between them. The assay was immunoSEQ multiplex PCR, and TCRdb's table has in-frame clones only and misses some. The data hold some 97,000 clones, with roughly 90% observed a single time. The V call is TRBV4-2, the J call TRBJ1-4; D gene uncertain. The specimen sequenced was peripheral blood. This TCR came from a man in his 70s with acute or convalescent COVID-19. CDR3 sequence: CASSGEKLFF. For the CDR3, the DNA is TGTGCCAGCAGCGGGGAGAAACTGTTTTTT.